What follows is one T cell receptor beta chain and its context. The antigen is undetermined. The data originate from a study of CD8+ T cells in alopecia areata. In the study overall: Scoring treated patients' severity relied on the percentage of scalp area affected.

V lost 0 bases and J lost 4, with 4 bases in between. The germline gives CDR1 SGDLS, CDR2 YYNGEE. The CDR3 is 12 amino acids. Following RNA extraction, reverse transcription yielded cDNA that acted as the sequencing template. Repertoires were generated with immunoSEQ multiplex PCR, while TCRdb's copy carries only in-frame clones and drops some. This sample has about 94,000 clones, with approximately 70% found just once. The treatment here: oral pan-JAK inhibitor, 5-10 mg twice daily. General study results and limits: One nonresponder leaves baseline CD8+ expansion's link to response uncertain. Among the top 100, expanded CD8+ clones were significantly decreased by tofacitinib, as was scalp clonality.

The J gene is TRBJ1-1, the V gene TRBV9; D is undetermined. The receptor was isolated from a human donor with alopecia areata. Sample: CD8+ T cells sorted from blood, taken around week 44, from a patient treated with tofacitinib. The CDR3 DNA is TGTGCCAGCAGCGTAGAGGGCACTGAAGCTTTCTTT. Translating gives CASSVEGTEAFF.